This T cell receptor (beta chain) was captured by sequencing in a study of shared clonotypes between healthy human individuals. Study outcomes and limitations: Sequencing depth was predicted to influence how clonotypes are shared among donors.

The CDR3 is 15 amino acids. V shed 3 bases and J shed 2 bases, with 13 bases lying between them. In germline, CDR1 is MDHEN, CDR2 SYDVKM. How the authors handled the data: ImmunoSEQ supplied junction-only sequences lacking quality scores, so filtering was different. Sequenced by immunoSEQ multiplex PCR; TCRdb stores in-frame clones only, minus some. That table gives V, J and clone size, and the DNA gave D and trimming. This table has some 1,100,000 clones, around 78% appearing once. As concerns this clone: Antigen specificity is unknown.

The source of this sequence is a man aged 18 to 30 in good health. Some clones in this sample may be carry-over from other donors' samples. V and J are TRBV28 and TRBJ1-1; D call uncertain. The specimen sequenced was memory CD4+ T cells from PBMCs. The subset: CD45RA-negative fraction. Here the CDR3 DNA reads TGTGCCAGCAGTTTTACCGGGCCAATAAACACTGAAGCTTTCTTT. Amino acid sequence: CASSFTGPINTEAFF.